The 14 T cell receptor beta chains reported below all come from one sample, sequenced in a study of blood T cell repertoires in COVID-19. TCRdb keeps only in-frame clones here, not all; method: immunoSEQ multiplex PCR. This table has around 270,000 clones, approximately 89% appearing once. Sequenced material: PBMCs or T cells enriched from blood (not recorded which). The source of these receptors is a woman in her thirties or forties who had been exposed to COVID-19.

The CDR3 sequence: CASSPALIVQGNQPQHF. The CDR3 DNA is TGTGCCAGCTCACCAGCTTTAATCGTCCAGGGCAATCAGCCCCAGCATTTT. The V and J genes are TRBV18 and TRBJ1-5; D is undetermined. The CDR3 runs 17 residues. Germline CDR1 is KGHSH and CDR2 is LQKENI. The V gene lost 2 bases and the J gene lost 2 bases, with 16 bases spanning the gap.

The rearrangement uses TRBV2 and TRBJ2-2, with D maybe TRBD1 (6 bases). Per the germline V gene, CDR1 is SNHLY and CDR2 is FYNNEI. This CDR3 spans 17 amino acids. The V and J ends lost 0 bases and 4 bases respectively, with 15 bases between them. In nucleotides, the CDR3 is TGTGCCAGCAGTGAAGCGCTTTTGGGGGCCGGCACCGGGGAGCTGTTTTTT. This codes for CASSEALLGAGTGELFF.

This chain uses TRBV6-2 or TRBV6-3 with TRBJ2-7; possibly TRBD1 for D (6 bases). Germline values: CDR1 MNHEY, CDR2 SVGEGT. The V gene lost 2 bases and the J gene lost 2 bases, with 7 bases spanning the gap. The CDR3 contains 13 residues. The CDR3 spells CASSYRGTYEQYF. In DNA, the CDR3 is TGTGCCAGCAGTTACAGGGGGACCTACGAGCAGTACTTC.

This chain joins TRBV7-2 and TRBJ1-2, with 8 bases fitting TRBD1. Germline CDR1 SGHTA, CDR2 FQGNSA. CDR3 length equals 16 residues. Trimming at V came to 0 bases and at J to 3 bases, leaving 6 bases not matched to a gene. The CDR3 reads CASSLATGGGYYGYTF. The CDR3 DNA follows: TGTGCCAGCAGCTTAGCCACAGGGGGGGGGTACTATGGCTACACCTTC.

The chain is built from TRBV3-1 (or the pseudogene TRBV3-2) and TRBJ1-4; possible D gene TRBD1, 5 bases. The V gene's germline CDR1 is LGHDT and CDR2 YNNKEL (reference sequence). The length of the CDR3 is 13 residues. Trimming left V 11 bases short and J 8 bases short, with 18 bases between. The CDR3 DNA reads as TGTGCCTGCCGAGACAGTGGGTACGAAAAACTGTTTTTT. Translating it yields CACRDSGYEKLFF.

The chain links TRBV28 to TRBJ2-2; no clear D. The germline gives CDR1 MDHEN, CDR2 SYDVKM. There are 16 residues in the CDR3. V lost 7 bases, J lost 3 bases, and 18 bases lay in between. This CDR3 is CASMENSPPDTGELFF. DNA of the CDR3: TGTGCCAGCATGGAAAACAGCCCACCCGACACCGGGGAGCTGTTTTTT.

The chain carries TRBV7-2 and TRBJ2-1; TRBD2 matches 11 bases. The CDR3 is 17 amino acids. J lost 13 bases, V lost 5 bases, and 19 bases had no gene match. Germline CDR1 and CDR2: SGHTA and FQGNSA. The CDR3: CASSISGTSGSLGEQFF. The CDR3 coding sequence is TGTGCCAGCAGCATTTCCGGGACTAGCGGCTCTTTAGGGGAACAGTTCTTC.

The rearrangement joins TRBV28 to TRBJ1-1; D uncertain. The germline CDR1 and CDR2 sequences are MDHEN and SYDVKM. The length of the CDR3 is 16 residues. V was pared by 6 bases and J by 0 bases, with 17 bases between. The chain's CDR3 is CASRHYNFYMNTEAFF. CDR3 in DNA: TGTGCCAGCAGACACTACAACTTCTACATGAACACTGAAGCTTTCTTT. Supplemented by reference TRBV28 and TRBJ1-1, the full variable domain reads DVKVTQSSRYLVKRTGEKVFLECVQDMDHENMFWYRQDPGLGLRLIYFSYDVKMKEKGDIPEGYSVSREKKERFSLILESASTNQTSMYLCASRHYNFYMNTEAFFGQGTRLTVV.

V and J are TRBV7-9 and TRBJ1-5; D uncertain. The V end was cut by 5 bases, the J end by 3 bases, with 5 bases between. CDR1 is SEHNR, CDR2 FQNEAQ, per germline (reference sequence). The CDR3 has 12 amino acids. CDR3: CASSQANQPQHF. For the CDR3, the DNA is TGTGCCAGCAGCCAAGCCAATCAGCCCCAGCATTTT.

Note on this clone: One junction end disagrees with the germline gene, perhaps due to a read error. The chain links TRBV5-1 to TRBJ2-5; 14 nucleotides match TRBD2. The CDR3 length is 19 residues. CDR1 and CDR2 from the germline V gene are SGHRS and YFSETQ. The CDR3 nucleotides are TGTGCCAGCAGCCAGGGACTAGCGGGAGTGGGGTCTCTCTGGGAGACCCAGTACTTC. The encoded protein is CASSQGLAGVGSLWETQYF.

The rearrangement links TRBV4-1 to TRBJ2-5; 8 bases align to TRBD2. This CDR3 region has 15 residues. Trimming cost V 1 base and J 1 base; bases outside gene matches: 2. The germline V gene encodes CDR1 MGHRA and CDR2 YSYEKL. The CDR3 loop is CASSQAGGAQETQYF. In DNA form, the CDR3 reads TGCGCCAGCAGCCAAGCGGGAGGGGCCCAAGAGACCCAGTACTTC.

As regards this clone: A junction end diverges from the germline sequence, so it may reflect a read error. The V call is TRBV7-7, the J call TRBJ2-5; tentatively, D is TRBD2 (6 bases). The CDR3 is made up of 14 amino acids. CDR1 SSHAT and CDR2 FNYEAQ come from the germline V gene (reference sequence). CDR3 bases: TGTGCTAGCAGCCACGGGGGAAGAGGAGAGACCCAGTACTTC. Encoded protein: CASSHGGRGETQYF.

V and J are TRBV3-1 (or the pseudogene TRBV3-2) and TRBJ2-7, with 7 bases that match TRBD1. Germline V gives CDR1 LGHDT, CDR2 YNNKEL (reference sequence). This CDR3 is built from 13 residues. The junction had 2 bases not matched to a gene; V was cut back by 4 bases and J by 2 bases. The CDR3 DNA reads as TGTGCCAGCAGCCCCGGGACAGCCTACGAGCAGTACGTC. Translation gives CASSPGTAYEQYV.

The chain carries TRBV19 and TRBJ2-1; D may be TRBD2 (6 bases). The CDR3 contains 16 residues. Per germline, CDR1 LNHDA and CDR2 SQIVND (reference sequence). V was shortened by 0 bases and J by 8 bases, with 17 bases between the two germline ends. The CDR3 nucleotides are TGTGCCAGTAGTATAGATACCGGGGGACGGTACGATGAGCAGTTCTTC. This sequence encodes CASSIDTGGRYDEQFF.